Described below is a single TCR beta chain sequence and its context. What it binds is unknown. The sample comes from a study of T cells in Graves' hyperthyroidism and ophthalmopathy. RNA transcripts provided the source from which TCR beta CDR3 regions were amplified. With the HTBI primer set, the TCR CDR3 went through a first round of RT-PCR. Using its own MiXCR run on the multiplex PCR reads, TCRdb lists one record per CDR3 protein. The table has approximately 870,000 distinct CDR3 sequences, 35% to 45% seen once. The V and J ends lost 3 bases and 4 bases respectively, with 12 bases between them. The CDR3 length is 15 residues. Germline CDR1 reads SGHTA; CDR2 reads FQGNSA. Study-wide points: The blood repertoire included most of the expanded thyroid clonotypes above 0.001.

Source material: blood. The chain employs TRBV7-2 and TRBJ2-2; weak D call: TRBD2 (7 bases). The TCR sequence derives from a man younger than 35 with Graves' hyperthyroidism. The CDR3 nucleotides read TGTGCCAGCAGCTTGGCGGGGGCCATCACCGGGGAGCTGTTTTTT. It translates to CASSLAGAITGELFF.